Sequencing of this TCR beta chain was carried out in a study of OX40 agonist ivuxolimab in advanced cancers. Study overall: With a range of roughly 20 to 80, age averaged about 58 years, and approximately 83% were male.

This clone was seen once. TCRdb's copy holds only in-frame clones and misses some; the assay was immunoSEQ multiplex PCR. The sample carries approximately 68,000 clones, around 82% recorded once. The TCR originated in an adult with an advanced solid tumor such as melanoma, head and neck, liver or kidney cancer. Sequencing was performed on CD4+ or CD8+ T cells sorted from blood, taken in a trial of the OX40 agonist ivuxolimab.

CDR3 DNA sequence: TGTGCCAGCAGCTTAGTTTCTGGACAGGGAAGGACTGAAGCTTTCTTT. It is translated as CASSLVSGQGRTEAFF. V and J are TRBV11-1 and TRBJ1-1; 8 bases agree with TRBD1. The germline V gene encodes CDR1 SGHAT and CDR2 FQDESV (reference sequence). The CDR3 runs 16 residues. J lost 5 bases, V lost 1 base, and 9 bases had no gene match.